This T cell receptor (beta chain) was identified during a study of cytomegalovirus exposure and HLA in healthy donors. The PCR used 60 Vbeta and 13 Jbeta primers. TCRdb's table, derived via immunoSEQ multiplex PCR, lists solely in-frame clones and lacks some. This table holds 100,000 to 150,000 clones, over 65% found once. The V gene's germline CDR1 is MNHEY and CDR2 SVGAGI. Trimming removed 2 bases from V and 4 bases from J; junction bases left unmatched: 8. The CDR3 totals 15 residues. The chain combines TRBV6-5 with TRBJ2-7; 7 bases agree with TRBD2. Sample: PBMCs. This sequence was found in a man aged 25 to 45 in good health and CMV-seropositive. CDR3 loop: CASSYNWDYQYEQYF. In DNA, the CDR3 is TGTGCCAGCAGTTACAACTGGGACTACCAGTACGAGCAGTACTTC.